This TCR beta chain came from a study of T cells in Graves' hyperthyroidism and ophthalmopathy. Study-level information: Once the initial diagnosis was made, peripheral blood was obtained before any treatment. Overall study findings and caveats: Most thyroid-expanded clonotypes above 0.001 were also found in blood. Researchers report that a 13 V-J model separated ophthalmopathy from stable hyperthyroidism.

The investigators amplified TCR beta CDR3 regions from RNA transcripts. HTBI primers drove first-round RT-PCR of the TCR CDR3. Each CDR3 protein gets one entry after TCRdb re-called the multiplex PCR reads with MiXCR. Counted here are 700,000 or so distinct CDR3 sequences, 15% to 20% occurring once; the ten biggest clones make up about 8.4%. Uncontrolled infection, other autoimmune disease, pregnancy or lactation excluded patients. About this clonotype itself: As yet, its antigen is unknown. It is likely a read error, because the conserved phenylalanine at the end of the CDR3 is missing.

The germline V gene encodes CDR1 GTSNPN and CDR2 SVGIG (reference sequence). V dropped 1 base and J dropped 11 bases, with 14 bases sitting between them. This CDR3 region has 12 residues. This TCR came from a young man with Graves' hyperthyroidism. Sequenced sample: blood. The chain has TRBV30 and TRBJ1-1; no firm D call. CDR3: CAWSDSDFAAFL. For the CDR3, the DNA is TGTGCCTGGAGTGACAGCGACTTCGCGGCTTTCCTT.